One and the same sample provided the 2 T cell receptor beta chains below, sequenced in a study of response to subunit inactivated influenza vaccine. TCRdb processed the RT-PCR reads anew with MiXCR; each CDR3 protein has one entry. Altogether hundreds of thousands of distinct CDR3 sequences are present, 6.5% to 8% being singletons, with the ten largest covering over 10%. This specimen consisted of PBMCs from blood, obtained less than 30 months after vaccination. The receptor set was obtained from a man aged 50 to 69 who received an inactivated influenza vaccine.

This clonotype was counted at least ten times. CDR3 nucleotide sequence: TGTGCCAGCAGCCAGACGACGGTGAACACTGAAGCTTTCTTT. Translating it yields CASSQTTVNTEAFF. The chain uses TRBV3-1 and TRBJ1-1, with D unresolved. V was cut by 3 bases and J by 0 bases, with 8 bases left in between. CDR1 LGHDT and CDR2 YNNKEL come from the germline V gene (reference sequence). CDR3 length equals 14 residues.

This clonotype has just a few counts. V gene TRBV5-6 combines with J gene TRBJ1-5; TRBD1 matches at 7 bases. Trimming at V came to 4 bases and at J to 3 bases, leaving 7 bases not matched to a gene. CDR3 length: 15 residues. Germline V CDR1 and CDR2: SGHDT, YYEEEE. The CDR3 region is CASSVRDRTNQPQHF. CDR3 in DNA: TGTGCCAGCAGCGTCCGGGACAGAACCAATCAGCCCCAGCATTTT. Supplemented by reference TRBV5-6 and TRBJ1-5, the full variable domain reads DAGVTQSPTHLIKTRGQQVTLRCSPKSGHDTVSWYQQALGQGPQFIFQYYEEEERQRGNFPDRFSGHQFPNYSSELNVNALLLGDSALYLCASSVRDRTNQPQHFGDGTRLSIL.